These 9 T cell receptor beta chains were all obtained from the same sample, sequenced in a study of T-cell reconstitution after alpha-beta-depleted transplantation in children. Molecular barcoding with unique molecular identifiers was used for the TCRbeta library. Each CDR3 protein is one row after TCRdb ran MiXCR on the PCR reads. This table holds hundreds of thousands of distinct CDR3 sequences, around 15% found once. The sequencing used PBMCs, mostly from graft donor cells, collected 360 days after TCRalphabeta/CD19-depleted stem cell transplant. The receptors here all came from a male patient aged 2-15 years who had a stem cell transplant for acute lymphoblastic leukemia, so the T cells may come from the graft donor.

This chain joins TRBV20-1 and TRBJ1-2; no reliable D call. Germline loops: CDR1 DFQATT, CDR2 SNEGSKA (reference sequence). The CDR3 extends over 14 amino acids. Between the trimmed V and J ends, which lost 0 bases and 4 bases, there was a span of 12 bases. CDR3 in amino acids: CSARERTVGYGYTF. CDR3 nucleotide sequence: TGCAGTGCTAGAGAGAGGACGGTCGGCTATGGCTACACCTTC.

This clonotype was seen only a few times. The J gene is TRBJ2-3, the V gene TRBV29-1, with TRBD2 matching over 10 bases. V gave up 5 bases and J gave up 2 bases; unmatched junction bases: 7. Germline CDR1 and CDR2: SQVTM and ANQGSEA. The CDR3 is 15 amino acids. In DNA form, the CDR3 reads TGCAGCGTTAGCGGGAGGGCCGGTATCACAGATACGCAGTATTTT. Translation: CSVSGRAGITDTQYF.

This chain connects TRBV12-3 or TRBV12-4 to TRBJ1-1; 12 nucleotides align to TRBD1. J lost 4 bases, V lost 3 bases, and 3 bases had no gene match. This CDR3 is built from 15 residues. The CDR3 sequence: CASSLGQGAGTEAFF. The DNA of the CDR3 is TGTGCCAGCAGTTTGGGACAGGGGGCAGGCACTGAAGCTTTCTTT.

The chain links TRBV27 to TRBJ2-1; no firm D call. CDR1 is MNHEY and CDR2 is SMNVEV in the germline V gene (reference sequence). The CDR3 is 14 amino acids. Between the trimmed V and J ends, which lost 6 bases and 0 bases, there was a span of 9 bases. The CDR3 loop reads CASRPRSSYNEQFF. The CDR3 nucleotides read TGTGCCAGCAGGCCACGTAGCTCCTACAATGAGCAGTTCTTC.

The V and J genes are TRBV2 and TRBJ2-5; no clear D. This CDR3 has 13 amino acids. Trimming left V 3 bases short and J 5 bases short, with 10 bases between. Germline CDR1 is SNHLY and CDR2 is FYNNEI. CDR3 loop: CASSDQVRETQYF. As DNA, the CDR3 is TGTGCCAGCAGTGATCAAGTCCGGGAGACCCAGTACTTC.

This clonotype occurred a few times. V gene TRBV5-1 combines with J gene TRBJ2-1, with D maybe TRBD2 (5 bases). Trimming removed 0 bases from V and 7 bases from J, with 20 bases in between. The CDR3 sequence is 17 residues long. CDR1 and CDR2 (germline): SGHRS, YFSETQ. This chain's CDR3 is CASSLGLSIVRPNEQFF. The CDR3 DNA reads as TGCGCCAGCAGCTTGGGACTAAGTATCGTAAGGCCTAATGAGCAGTTCTTC.

This sequence joins TRBV7-9 and TRBJ2-2; D is possibly TRBD2 (6 bases). Germline values: CDR1 SEHNR, CDR2 FQNEAQ (reference sequence). The V and J ends lost 5 bases and 5 bases respectively, with 18 bases between them. CDR3 length equals 16 residues. The chain's CDR3 is CASSLPSGPRTGELFF. CDR3 nucleotides: TGTGCCAGCAGCCTTCCCAGCGGGCCCCGGACCGGGGAGCTGTTTTTT. The entire variable domain, with the rest obtained from reference TRBV7-9 and TRBJ2-2, is as follows: DTGVSQNPRHKITKRGQNVTFRCDPISEHNRLYWYRQTLGQGPEFLTYFQNEAQLEKSRLLSDRFSAERPKGSFSTLEIQRTEQGDSAMYLCASSLPSGPRTGELFFGEGSRLTVL.

A few counts support this clonotype. This rearrangement joins TRBV3-1 to TRBJ2-3, with TRBD1 as a possible D gene (6 bases). Trimming cost V 4 bases and J 2 bases, with 16 bases left between them. This CDR3 region has 16 residues. CDR1 LGHDT and CDR2 YNNKEL come from the germline V gene (reference sequence). As DNA, the CDR3 is TGTGCCAGCAGCCCGGGCTGGGACACCTTCACAGATACGCAGTATTTT. Translation: CASSPGWDTFTDTQYF.

The table lists this clonotype with many counts. The chain is built from TRBV29-1 and TRBJ2-7; D possibly corresponds to TRBD1 (6 bases). Deletions cut 0 bases from V and 6 bases from J, with 21 bases between. The CDR3 is 16 residues long. Per germline, CDR1 SQVTM and CDR2 ANQGSEA. The CDR3 DNA sequence: TGCAGCGTTGAAGATAGTGGGCGGACAGCTCCAGTCGAGCAGTACTTC. This encodes CSVEDSGRTAPVEQYF.